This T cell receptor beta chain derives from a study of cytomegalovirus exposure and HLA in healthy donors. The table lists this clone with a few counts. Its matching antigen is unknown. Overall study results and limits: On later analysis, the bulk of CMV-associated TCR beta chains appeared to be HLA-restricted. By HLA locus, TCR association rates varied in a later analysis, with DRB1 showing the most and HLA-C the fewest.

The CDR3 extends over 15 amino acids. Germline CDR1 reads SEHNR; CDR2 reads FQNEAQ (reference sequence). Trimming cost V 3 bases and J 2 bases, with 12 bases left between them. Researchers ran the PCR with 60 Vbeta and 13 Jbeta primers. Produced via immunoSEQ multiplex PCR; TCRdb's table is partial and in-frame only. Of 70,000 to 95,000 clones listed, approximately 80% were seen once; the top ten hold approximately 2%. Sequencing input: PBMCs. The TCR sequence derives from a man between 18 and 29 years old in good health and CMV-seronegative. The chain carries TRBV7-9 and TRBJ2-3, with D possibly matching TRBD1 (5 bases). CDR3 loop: CASSFQGTPTDTQYF. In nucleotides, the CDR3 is TGTGCCAGCAGCTTTCAGGGCACACCCACAGATACGCAGTATTTT. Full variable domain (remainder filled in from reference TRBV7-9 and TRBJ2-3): DTGVSQNPRHKITKRGQNVTFRCDPISEHNRLYWYRQTLGQGPEFLTYFQNEAQLEKSRLLSDRFSAERPKGSFSTLEIQRTEQGDSAMYLCASSFQGTPTDTQYFGPGTRLTVL.